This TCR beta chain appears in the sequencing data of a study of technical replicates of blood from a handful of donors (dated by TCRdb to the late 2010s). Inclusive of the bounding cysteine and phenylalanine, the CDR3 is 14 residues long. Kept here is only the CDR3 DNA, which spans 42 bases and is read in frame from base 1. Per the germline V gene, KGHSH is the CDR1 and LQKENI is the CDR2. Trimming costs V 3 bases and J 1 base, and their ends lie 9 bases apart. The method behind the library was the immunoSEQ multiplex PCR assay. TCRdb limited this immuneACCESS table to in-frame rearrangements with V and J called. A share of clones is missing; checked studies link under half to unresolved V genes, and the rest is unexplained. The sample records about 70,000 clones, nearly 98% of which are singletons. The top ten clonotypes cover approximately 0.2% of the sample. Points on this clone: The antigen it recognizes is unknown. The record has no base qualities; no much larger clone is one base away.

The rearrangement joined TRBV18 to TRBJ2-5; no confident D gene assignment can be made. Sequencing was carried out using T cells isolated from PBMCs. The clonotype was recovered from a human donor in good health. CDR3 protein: CASSPTTRQETQYF. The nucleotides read TGTGCCAGCTCACCTACGACTCGCCAAGAGACCCAGTACTTC.